This TCR beta chain was identified during a study of molecular identifiers for immune sequencing clone quantification. Study-level points and caveats: Shared barcodes on identical TCR molecules could underestimate the sizes of highly expanded clones.

With respect to this clonotype: Its antigen is as yet unknown.

Each CDR3 protein is one row after TCRdb ran MiXCR on the PCR reads. The table lists about 630,000 distinct CDR3 sequences, about 25% of them singletons, with 0.7% to 0.95% in the top ten. The V gene's germline CDR1 is SEHNR and CDR2 FQNEAQ (reference sequence). The J segment lost 4 bases and the V segment lost 4 bases, leaving 11 bases of the junction unmatched. The CDR3 consists of 17 residues. This TCR came from a human donor in good health. Some libraries in this study had Jurkat cell RNA spiked in. The V call is TRBV7-9, the J call TRBJ1-2; 11 bases are a match to TRBD1. Sequences were obtained from naive CD8+ T cells from blood, with Jurkat cell RNA spiked in. Subset denoted: FACS-sorted CD8+CD4-CCR7+CD45RA+ naive T cells. The CDR3 spells CASSSRTGGAFSYGYTF. In nucleotides, the CDR3 is TGTGCCAGCAGCTCGCGGACAGGGGGCGCTTTTTCCTATGGCTACACCTTC.